The 16 T cell receptor beta chains below come from one sample, sequenced in a study of blood T cells in healthy people across ages. A J-beta primer mix and a sample-barcoded 5' primer were used in a second PCR of roughly 7 to 12 cycles. TCRdb re-analysed the 5' RACE reads in MiXCR, keeping a single row per CDR3 protein. The sample carries roughly 2 million distinct CDR3 sequences, about 49% recorded once. The sample was blood. These receptor sequences come from a middle-aged woman in good health.

The genes are TRBV19 and TRBJ2-1, with D tentatively TRBD1 or TRBD2 (6 bases each). CDR3 length equals 12 residues. Per germline, CDR1 LNHDA and CDR2 SQIVND (reference sequence). With 3 bases removed from V and 10 bases from J, the gap between germline ends came to 10 bases. CDR3 in DNA: TGTGCCAGTAGTATCGGGGGCAGGGAGCAGTTCTTC. Protein product: CASSIGGREQFF. Looking up the rest from reference TRBV19 and TRBJ2-1 gives the full variable domain: DGGITQSPKYLFRKEGQNVTLSCEQNLNHDAMYWYRQDPGQGLRLIYYSQIVNDFQKGDIAEGYSVSREKKESFPLTVTSAQKNPTAFYLCASSIGGREQFFGPGTRLTVL.

The rearrangement links TRBV9 to TRBJ1-6; D unclear. Trimming left V 0 bases short and J 10 bases short, with 14 bases between. From germline, CDR1 is SGDLS and CDR2 YYNGEE. The CDR3 is 15 residues long. CDR3 protein: CASSVVPSGRSPLHF. The CDR3 DNA reads TGTGCCAGCAGCGTAGTGCCGTCCGGACGGTCACCCCTCCACTTT.

This clonotype has only one observation. This chain links TRBV6-2 or TRBV6-3 with TRBJ2-4; 13 nucleotides agree with TRBD2. The J call is in doubt because the DNA end fits TRBJ2-7 better. Germline CDR1 MNHEY, CDR2 SVGEGT. This CDR3 has 17 amino acids. CDR3 residues: CACTGLAGARPSNEQYF. The CDR3 bases are TGTGCCTGCACTGGACTAGCGGGGGCACGACCTAGCAACGAGCAGTACTTC.

The V gene is TRBV29-1, the J gene TRBJ2-7; 8 nucleotides agree with TRBD1. With 4 bases clipped from V and 2 bases from J, the junction kept 10 bases outside the gene matches. In germline, CDR1 is SQVTM, CDR2 ANQGSEA. There are 15 residues in the CDR3. This chain's CDR3 is CSVVLSRGQTYEQYF. The CDR3 DNA is TGCAGCGTTGTATTATCCAGGGGGCAGACCTACGAGCAGTACTTC.

This clonotype occurred a few times. J is TRBJ2-7 and V is TRBV7-9; D possibly corresponds to TRBD1 (6 bases). Germline V gene sequence: CDR1 SEHNR, CDR2 FQNEAQ (reference sequence). Trimming took off 0 bases at V and 0 bases at J, with 9 bases between the two ends. The CDR3 spans 15 residues. The DNA of the CDR3 is TGTGCCAGCAGCTTAGCCGGACAGATCTCCTACGAGCAGTACTTC. This translates into CASSLAGQISYEQYF.

This sequence joins TRBV10-3 and TRBJ2-5, with 7 bases lining up with TRBD1. Germline V gene lookup returns CDR1 ENHRY and CDR2 SYGVKD. V gave up 3 bases and J gave up 3 bases; unmatched junction bases: 4. The CDR3 consists of 14 residues. The CDR3 loop reads CAISDAGTEETQYF. For the CDR3, the DNA is TGTGCCATCAGTGATGCCGGGACAGAAGAGACCCAGTACTTC.

The rearrangement joins TRBV4-2 to TRBJ1-4, with D possibly being TRBD1 (5 bases). Trimming pared 0 bases from V and 8 bases from J, leaving 16 bases between. The CDR3 totals 16 residues. Germline CDR1 and CDR2: LGHNA and YNFKEQ. The CDR3 region is CASSQDVRQGGEKLFF. As DNA, the CDR3 is TGTGCCAGCAGCCAAGATGTTCGCCAGGGTGGGGAAAAACTGTTTTTT.

In DNA form, the CDR3 reads TGTGCCAGCAGCCAAGGGACAGGCGTCGACTATGGCTACACCTTC. This gives the protein CASSQGTGVDYGYTF. The V call is TRBV4-2, the J call TRBJ1-2; 7 bases match TRBD1. V lost 1 base, J lost 3 bases, and 5 bases stayed unmatched. The CDR3 spans 15 residues. CDR1 LGHNA and CDR2 YNFKEQ come from the germline V gene.

CDR3 sequence: CASSLIAAYEQYF. The CDR3 coding sequence is TGTGCCAGCAGTTTAATCGCAGCCTACGAGCAGTACTTC. The chain has TRBV28 and TRBJ2-4; D is ambiguous. The DNA end is a closer match to TRBJ2-7, so the J assignment may be wrong. The CDR3 sequence is 13 residues long. Germline loops: CDR1 MDHEN, CDR2 SYDVKM.

The J gene is TRBJ2-1, the V gene TRBV20-1; D possibly corresponds to TRBD1 (6 bases). In germline, CDR1 is DFQATT, CDR2 SNEGSKA (reference sequence). CDR3 size: 15 residues. V was clipped by 6 bases and J by 5 bases, with 20 bases between them. The CDR3 sequence: CSAPSRDIKNNEQFF. The CDR3 region has the DNA TGCAGTGCGCCGTCTCGGGACATCAAGAACAATGAGCAGTTCTTC.

This sequence joins TRBV7-2 and TRBJ2-5; weak D call: TRBD1 (6 bases). The CDR3 contains 14 residues. Trimming cost V 4 bases and J 5 bases, with 14 bases left between them. Germline values: CDR1 SGHTA, CDR2 FQGNSA. DNA of the CDR3: TGTGCCAGCAGCTACCTTGGGGGCCGGGAGACCCAGTACTTC. Its protein is CASSYLGGRETQYF.

The rearrangement joins TRBV5-1 to TRBJ1-2; 7 bases align to TRBD1. The V gene end was trimmed by 4 bases and the J gene end by 5 bases; junction bases not matched to a gene: 11. Germline V gives CDR1 SGHRS, CDR2 YFSETQ. The CDR3 sequence is 15 residues long. The CDR3 coding sequence is TGCGCCAGCAGCGGGGGGGGAGACAGGGCGTATGGCTACACCTTC. It translates to CASSGGGDRAYGYTF.

This chain uses TRBV10-2 with TRBJ2-7, with D uncertain. The CDR3 runs 14 residues. Germline V gives CDR1 WSHSY, CDR2 SAAADI. V lost 5 bases and J 1 base, leaving 12 bases between the germline ends. This CDR3 reads CASSFDTLSYEQYF. The CDR3 DNA sequence: TGCGCCAGCAGTTTCGACACCCTTTCCTACGAGCAGTACTTC.

V usage is TRBV6-5 and J usage is TRBJ2-7; unclear D gene. Matching the DNA end better, TRBJ2-5 makes the J call doubtful. The CDR3 is made up of 12 amino acids. The germline V gene has CDR1 MNHEY and CDR2 SVGAGI. CDR3 sequence: CASRRSPETQYF. The CDR3 DNA follows: TGTGCCAGTAGGCGATCCCCAGAGACCCAGTACTTC.

This clonotype was detected a few times. The rearrangement links TRBV4-3 to TRBJ2-5; D is perhaps TRBD1 (5 bases). Gene TRBJ2-7 matches the end of the DNA better, so the J call may be wrong. This CDR3 contains 16 residues. The germline gives CDR1 LGHNA, CDR2 YSLEER. CDR3 region: CASSQDVGKGNDEQYF. The CDR3 nucleotides are TGCGCCAGCAGCCAAGACGTCGGCAAGGGGAACGACGAGCAGTACTTC.

The CDR3 loop is CASNFGGVDTEAFF. The CDR3 DNA reads TGTGCCAGCAATTTCGGGGGAGTAGACACTGAAGCTTTCTTT. The V and J genes are TRBV12-3 or TRBV12-4 and TRBJ1-1; perhaps TRBD1 as D (5 bases). The CDR3 contains 14 residues. Trimming pared 7 bases from V and 3 bases from J, leaving 15 bases between.